Each of the 21 T cell receptor beta chains below was sequenced from the same sample in a study of blood T cell repertoires in COVID-19. Sequencing used immunoSEQ multiplex PCR; TCRdb keeps in-frame clones, though not all of them. The sample consists of about 330,000 clones, roughly 87% of them appearing once. Material: PBMCs or T cells enriched from blood (not recorded which). These receptors all stem from a young woman who had recovered from COVID-19.

The gene calls are TRBV5-1 and TRBJ1-2; 7 bases match TRBD1. The CDR3 length is 16 residues. With 3 bases clipped from V and 0 bases from J, the junction kept 8 bases outside the gene matches. CDR1 is SGHRS, CDR2 YFSETQ, per germline. CDR3 residues: CASSSARGQPNYGYTF. The CDR3 bases are TGCGCCAGCAGCTCTGCGAGGGGGCAACCTAACTATGGCTACACCTTC.

This clone was detected only once. The V gene is TRBV30, the J gene TRBJ2-1; maybe TRBD2 (5 bases). V was cut by 4 bases and J by 3 bases, with 7 bases left in between. The CDR3 spans 12 residues. CDR1 is GTSNPN and CDR2 is SVGIG in the germline V gene (reference sequence). In nucleotides, the CDR3 is TGTGCCTGGAATCGGGGCTACAATGAGCAGTTCTTC. It specifies CAWNRGYNEQFF.

The chain links TRBV7-2 to TRBJ1-2, with D maybe TRBD1 (6 bases). The CDR3 has 12 residues. The V gene's germline CDR1 is SGHTA and CDR2 FQGNSA. Trimming took off 5 bases at V and 4 bases at J, with 8 bases between the two ends. The CDR3 reads CASSGQSYGYTF. The CDR3 DNA reads as TGTGCCAGCAGCGGACAGTCCTATGGCTACACCTTC.

The rearrangement links TRBV27 to TRBJ2-7, with D perhaps TRBD2 (6 bases). CDR1 is MNHEY and CDR2 is SMNVEV in the germline V gene (reference sequence). Trimming pared 5 bases from V and 4 bases from J, leaving 18 bases between. The CDR3 runs to 15 residues. CDR3: CASSVGTLGDYEQYF. The CDR3 region has the DNA TGTGCCAGCAGTGTCGGGACTCTGGGGGATTACGAGCAGTACTTC.

This chain connects TRBV25-1 to TRBJ2-2, with D possibly TRBD1 on 6 matching bases. V dropped 1 base and J dropped 7 bases, with 16 bases sitting between them. This CDR3 spans 16 amino acids. The germline gives CDR1 MGHDK, CDR2 SYGVNS. In nucleotides, the CDR3 is TGTGCCAGCAGTGAATTTGCAGGGACGGGACACGGGGAGCTGTTTTTT. Protein sequence: CASSEFAGTGHGELFF.

CDR3 coding DNA: TGTGCCACCAGTGACCCCGACAGGGAGAACGAGCAGTACTTC. Protein: CATSDPDRENEQYF. The chain combines TRBV24-1 with TRBJ2-7; the match to TRBD1 covers 7 bases. Germline V CDR1 and CDR2: KGHDR, SFDVKD. CDR3 length: 14 residues. The junction had 7 bases not matched to a gene; V was cut back by 4 bases and J by 5 bases.

V gene TRBV4-1 combines with J gene TRBJ2-7; no clear D. Trimming took off 4 bases at V and 5 bases at J, with 12 bases between the two ends. Germline V gene lookup returns CDR1 MGHRA and CDR2 YSYEKL. The CDR3 is 13 amino acids. CDR3 sequence reads: CASSRLTGNEQYF. The CDR3 coding sequence is TGCGCCAGCAGCCGACTGACCGGCAACGAGCAGTACTTC.

J is TRBJ1-2 and V is TRBV19; 8 bases align to TRBD1. V shed 9 bases and J 4 bases; nucleotides not matched to a gene: 7. This CDR3 has 13 residues. Per germline, CDR1 LNHDA and CDR2 SQIVND (reference sequence). The CDR3 loop is CASRTGKTYGYTF. The DNA for the CDR3 is TGTGCCAGCAGGACAGGGAAAACCTATGGCTACACCTTC.

The chain recombines TRBV19 with TRBJ1-5, with D perhaps matching TRBD1 (5 bases). Trimming took off 0 bases at V and 2 bases at J, with 8 bases between the two ends. This CDR3 has 15 amino acids. Germline lookup yields CDR1 LNHDA and CDR2 SQIVND (reference sequence). In DNA form, the CDR3 reads TGTGCCAGTAGTATAGATCAAGGGGGCAATCAGCCCCAGCATTTT. Translated, it gives CASSIDQGGNQPQHF.

This chain uses TRBV3-1 (or the pseudogene TRBV3-2) with TRBJ2-5; tentative D call: TRBD1 (5 bases). There are 16 residues in the CDR3. The ends were cut back, 4 bases at V and 5 bases at J, with 20 bases in the middle. Germline assignment: CDR1 LGHDT and CDR2 YNNKEL (reference sequence). In nucleotides, the CDR3 is TGTGCCAGCAGCCCCCCTATGTGGGTGAAGGGGGAGACCCAGTACTTC. Residues: CASSPPMWVKGETQYF.

This chain uses TRBV25-1 with TRBJ1-6, with a tentative D call TRBD1 (6 bases). Germline V CDR1 and CDR2: MGHDK, SYGVNS. The V and J ends lost 0 bases and 7 bases respectively, with 10 bases between them. The CDR3 runs to 15 residues. CDR3 bases: TGTGCCAGCAGTGAATATTCGGGGGGCAATTCACCCCTCCACTTT. Amino acids: CASSEYSGGNSPLHF.

V is TRBV30 and J is TRBJ2-7; unclear D gene. Trimming cost V 4 bases and J 6 bases, with 10 bases left between them. From germline, CDR1 is GTSNPN and CDR2 SVGIG (reference sequence). The CDR3 extends over 11 amino acids. This CDR3 is CAWKSRGEQYF. The CDR3 DNA follows: TGTGCCTGGAAGAGCCGTGGCGAGCAGTACTTC.

The CDR3 nucleotides are TGTGCCAGCAGCTTGGAGACTGGGTCGAGCACTGAAGCTTTCTTT. Protein product: CASSLETGSSTEAFF. J is TRBJ1-1 and V is TRBV5-5; D not certain. Germline-derived CDR1 and CDR2 are SGHKS and YYEKEE (reference sequence). V dropped 0 bases and J dropped 4 bases, with 13 bases sitting between them. This CDR3 comprises 15 residues.

The chain is built from TRBV6-2 or TRBV6-3 and TRBJ1-1; weak D call: TRBD1 (5 bases). Trimming left V 4 bases short and J 4 bases short, with 13 bases between. CDR3 length: 14 amino acids. Germline loops: CDR1 MNHEY, CDR2 SVGEGT. The CDR3 DNA reads TGTGCCAGCAGTTCGTTCGCCAGGGTCACTGAAGCTTTCTTT. Translation gives CASSSFARVTEAFF.

The chain has TRBV5-4 and TRBJ2-1; 7 bases line up with TRBD2. The CDR3 covers 14 residues. J was trimmed by 7 bases and V by 3 bases; bases with no gene match: 7. CDR1 SGHNT and CDR2 YYREEE come from the germline V gene (reference sequence). CDR3 DNA sequence: TGTGCCAGCAGCTCGACGCTGGGGGGGAATGAGCAGTTCTTC. It translates to CASSSTLGGNEQFF.

The chain links TRBV6-1 to TRBJ2-7; 9 bases align to TRBD1. The V gene's germline CDR1 is MNHNS and CDR2 SASEGT. After removal of 3 bases from V and 4 bases from J, the junction contained 7 bases not matched to a gene. The CDR3 length is 15 residues. CDR3 loop: CASSERGQGTYEQYF. The CDR3 region has the DNA TGTGCCAGCAGTGAGAGGGGACAGGGAACGTACGAGCAGTACTTC.

The chain employs TRBV20-1 and TRBJ1-2, with a weak D call TRBD1 (5 bases). The CDR3 has 12 amino acids. V gave up 3 bases and J gave up 4 bases, with 9 bases separating them. Germline CDR1 and CDR2: DFQATT and SNEGSKA (reference sequence). CDR3 DNA sequence: TGCAGTGCTAGTCGAACAGGCTATGGCTACACCTTC. Its translation is CSASRTGYGYTF.

The genes are TRBV7-2 and TRBJ1-2; the D gene is possibly TRBD1 (5 bases). The germline CDR1 and CDR2 sequences are SGHTA and FQGNSA. The V end was cut by 5 bases, the J end by 4 bases, with 14 bases between. CDR3 length: 14 residues. Written as DNA, the CDR3 is TGTGCCAGCAGCCCTGGGACTAGTGTCTATGGCTACACCTTC. Translated, it gives CASSPGTSVYGYTF.

V gene TRBV5-1 combines with J gene TRBJ1-6; 8 bases fit TRBD1. Germline V lookup: CDR1 SGHRS, CDR2 YFSETQ. With V trimmed by 0 bases and J by 7 bases, 3 bases remained unmatched. This CDR3 has 15 amino acids. CDR3 protein: CASSLDGTGNSPLHF. For the CDR3, the DNA is TGCGCCAGCAGCTTGGATGGGACAGGCAATTCACCCCTCCACTTT.

V usage is TRBV7-2 and J usage is TRBJ2-3; TRBD2 agrees at 8 bases. J lost 0 bases, V lost 5 bases, and 4 bases had no gene match. This CDR3 comprises 15 residues. Germline CDR1 reads SGHTA; CDR2 reads FQGNSA. The DNA of the CDR3 is TGTGCCAGCAGCATGAGCGGGGGCAGCACAGATACGCAGTATTTT. Translated: CASSMSGGSTDTQYF.

This rearrangement joins TRBV27 to TRBJ2-2, with 9 bases identical to TRBD1. Per germline, CDR1 MNHEY and CDR2 SMNVEV (reference sequence). The CDR3 extends over 18 amino acids. V gave up 3 bases and J gave up 4 bases; unmatched junction bases: 12. The CDR3 sequence is CASSFLHAGTGFTGELFF. CDR3 nucleotides: TGTGCCAGCAGTTTCCTCCACGCCGGGACAGGGTTCACCGGGGAGCTGTTTTTT.